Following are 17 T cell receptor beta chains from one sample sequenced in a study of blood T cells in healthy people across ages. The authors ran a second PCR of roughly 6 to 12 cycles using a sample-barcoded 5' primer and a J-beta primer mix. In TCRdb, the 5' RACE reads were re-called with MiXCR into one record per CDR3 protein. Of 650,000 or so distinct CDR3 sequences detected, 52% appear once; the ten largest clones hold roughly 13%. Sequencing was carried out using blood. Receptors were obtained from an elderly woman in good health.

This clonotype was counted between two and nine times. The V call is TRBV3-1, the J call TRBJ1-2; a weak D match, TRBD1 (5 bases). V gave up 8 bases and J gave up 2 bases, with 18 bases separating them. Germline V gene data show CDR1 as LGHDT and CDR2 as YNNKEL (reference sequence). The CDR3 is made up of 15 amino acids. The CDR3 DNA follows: TGTGCCAGCGGGGGGGTGAGGGGCTCCAACTATGGCTACACCTTC. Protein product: CASGGVRGSNYGYTF.

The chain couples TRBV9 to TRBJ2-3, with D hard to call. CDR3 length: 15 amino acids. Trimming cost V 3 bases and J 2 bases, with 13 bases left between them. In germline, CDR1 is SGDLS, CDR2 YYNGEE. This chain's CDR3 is CASSARISPTDTQYF. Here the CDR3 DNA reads TGTGCCAGCAGCGCTCGAATCTCCCCCACAGATACGCAGTATTTT. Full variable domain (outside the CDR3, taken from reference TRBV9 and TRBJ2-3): DSGVTQTPKHLITATGQRVTLRCSPRSGDLSVYWYQQSLDQGLQFLIQYYNGEERAKGNILERFSAQQFPDLHSELNLSSLELGDSALYFCASSARISPTDTQYFGPGTRLTVL.

CDR3: CSAIPGSTGDTQYF. CDR3 in DNA: TGCAGTGCTATCCCGGGGTCGACTGGGGATACCCAGTACTTC. The J gene is TRBJ2-7, the V gene TRBV20-1, with D possibly being TRBD2 (5 bases). Trimming left V 4 bases short and J 10 bases short, with 23 bases between. Per the germline V gene, CDR1 is DFQATT and CDR2 is SNEGSKA (reference sequence). The CDR3 covers 14 residues.

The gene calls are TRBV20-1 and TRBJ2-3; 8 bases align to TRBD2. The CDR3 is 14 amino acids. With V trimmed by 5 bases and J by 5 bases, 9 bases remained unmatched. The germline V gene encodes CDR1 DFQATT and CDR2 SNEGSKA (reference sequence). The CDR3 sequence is CSAPERERGDTQYF. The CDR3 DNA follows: TGCAGTGCTCCCGAGCGGGAGAGGGGAGATACGCAGTATTTT.

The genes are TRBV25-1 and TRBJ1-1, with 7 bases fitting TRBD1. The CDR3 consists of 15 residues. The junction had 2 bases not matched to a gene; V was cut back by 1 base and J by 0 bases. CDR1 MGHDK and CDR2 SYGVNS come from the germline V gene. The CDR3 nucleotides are TGTGCCAGCAGTGAATCGACAGGGTTGAACACTGAAGCTTTCTTT. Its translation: CASSESTGLNTEAFF.

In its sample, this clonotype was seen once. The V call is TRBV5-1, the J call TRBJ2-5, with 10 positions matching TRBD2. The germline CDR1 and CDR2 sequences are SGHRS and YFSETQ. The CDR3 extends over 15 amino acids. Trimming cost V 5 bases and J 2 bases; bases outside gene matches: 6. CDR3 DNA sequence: TGCGCCAGCAGTTCTAGCGGGGGCCTACAAGAGACCCAGTACTTC. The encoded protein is CASSSSGGLQETQYF.

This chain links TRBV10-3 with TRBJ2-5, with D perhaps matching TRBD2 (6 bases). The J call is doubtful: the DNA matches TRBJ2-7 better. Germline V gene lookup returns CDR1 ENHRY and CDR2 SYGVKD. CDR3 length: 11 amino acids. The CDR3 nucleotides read TGTGCCATCAGTCCTAGCGACGAGCAGTACTTC. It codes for CAISPSDEQYF.

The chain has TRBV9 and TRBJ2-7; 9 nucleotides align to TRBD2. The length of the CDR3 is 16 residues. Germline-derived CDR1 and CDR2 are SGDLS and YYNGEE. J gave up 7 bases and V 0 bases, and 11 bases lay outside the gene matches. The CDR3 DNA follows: TGTGCCAGCAGCGTAGCTAGCGGGAATGTCCACAATGAGCAGTACTTC. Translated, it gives CASSVASGNVHNEQYF.

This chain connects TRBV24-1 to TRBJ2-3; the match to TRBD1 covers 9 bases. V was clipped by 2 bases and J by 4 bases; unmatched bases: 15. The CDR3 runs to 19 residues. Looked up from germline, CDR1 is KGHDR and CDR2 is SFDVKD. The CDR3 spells CATSDSVLERDRVPDTQYF. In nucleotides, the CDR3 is TGTGCCACCAGTGATTCGGTTTTAGAGAGGGACAGGGTGCCAGATACGCAGTATTTT.

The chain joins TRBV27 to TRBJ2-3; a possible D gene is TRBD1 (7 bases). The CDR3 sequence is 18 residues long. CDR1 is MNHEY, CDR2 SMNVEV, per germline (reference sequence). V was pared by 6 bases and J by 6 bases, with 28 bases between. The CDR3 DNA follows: TGTGCCAGCAGCCTGAACAGGGGAGGCGCCGGGGGTTATGATACGCAGTATTTT. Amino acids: CASSLNRGGAGGYDTQYF.

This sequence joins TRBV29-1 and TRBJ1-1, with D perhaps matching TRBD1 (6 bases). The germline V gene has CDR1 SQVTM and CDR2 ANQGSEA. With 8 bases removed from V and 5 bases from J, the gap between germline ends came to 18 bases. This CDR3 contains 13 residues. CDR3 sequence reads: CSSVDGGRTEAFF. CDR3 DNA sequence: TGCAGCTCCGTAGACGGGGGCAGGACTGAAGCTTTCTTT.

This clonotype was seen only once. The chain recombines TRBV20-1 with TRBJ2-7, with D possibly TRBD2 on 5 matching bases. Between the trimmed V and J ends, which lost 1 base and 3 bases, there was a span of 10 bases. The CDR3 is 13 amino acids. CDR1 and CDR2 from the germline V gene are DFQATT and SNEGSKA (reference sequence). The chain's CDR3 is CSARGDGIYEQYF. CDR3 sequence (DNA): TGCAGTGCTAGAGGAGACGGGATCTACGAGCAGTACTTC.

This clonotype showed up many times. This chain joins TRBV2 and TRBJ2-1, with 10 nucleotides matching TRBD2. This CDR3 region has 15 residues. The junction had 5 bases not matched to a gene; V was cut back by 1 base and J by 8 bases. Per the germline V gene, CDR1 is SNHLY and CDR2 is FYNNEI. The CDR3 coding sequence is TGTGCCAGCAGTGAAGTCCGGACTAGCGGCGATGAGCAGTTCTTC. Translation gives CASSEVRTSGDEQFF.

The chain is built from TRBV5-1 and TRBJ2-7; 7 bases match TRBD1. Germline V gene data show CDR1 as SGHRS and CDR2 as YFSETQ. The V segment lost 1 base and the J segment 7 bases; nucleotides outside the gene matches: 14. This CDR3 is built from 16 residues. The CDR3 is CASSLTGASSYNEQYF. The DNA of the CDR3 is TGCGCCAGCAGCTTGACAGGGGCAAGCTCCTACAATGAGCAGTACTTC.

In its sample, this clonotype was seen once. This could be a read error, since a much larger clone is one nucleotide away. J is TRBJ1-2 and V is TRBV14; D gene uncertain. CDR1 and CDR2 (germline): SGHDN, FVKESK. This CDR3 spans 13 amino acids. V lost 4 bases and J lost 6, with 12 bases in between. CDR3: CASSLETDHGYTF. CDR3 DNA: TGTGCCAGCAGCCTCGAAACGGACCATGGCTACACCTTC. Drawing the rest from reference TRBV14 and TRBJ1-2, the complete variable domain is EAGVTQFPSHSVIEKGQTVTLRCDPISGHDNLYWYRRVMGKEIKFLLHFVKESKQDESGMPNNRFLAERTGGTYSTLKVQPAELEDSGVYFCASSLETDHGYTFGSGTRLTVV.

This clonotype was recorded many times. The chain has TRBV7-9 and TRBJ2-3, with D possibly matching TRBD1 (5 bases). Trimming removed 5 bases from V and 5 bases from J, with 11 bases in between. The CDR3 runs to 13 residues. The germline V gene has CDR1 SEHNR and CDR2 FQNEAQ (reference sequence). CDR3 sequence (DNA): TGTGCCAGCAGCGGGGCAAGGATAGATACGCAGTATTTT. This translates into CASSGARIDTQYF. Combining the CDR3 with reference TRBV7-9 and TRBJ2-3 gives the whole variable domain DTGVSQNPRHKITKRGQNVTFRCDPISEHNRLYWYRQTLGQGPEFLTYFQNEAQLEKSRLLSDRFSAERPKGSFSTLEIQRTEQGDSAMYLCASSGARIDTQYFGPGTRLTVL.

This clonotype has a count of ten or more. The CDR3 loop reads CASSLVLPAQETQYF. The CDR3 DNA follows: TGTGCCAGCAGCTTAGTATTGCCAGCGCAAGAGACCCAGTACTTC. The V and J genes are TRBV7-9 and TRBJ2-5; D is uncertain. The ends were cut back, 1 base at V and 2 bases at J, with 11 bases in the middle. The CDR3 covers 15 residues. Germline-derived CDR1 and CDR2 are SEHNR and FQNEAQ (reference sequence).